The sample holds a few counts of the clone carrying this T cell receptor (beta chain). As originally analysed: Reference gene primer amplification yielded estimated nucleated cell counts. Produced via immunoSEQ multiplex PCR; TCRdb's table is partial and in-frame only. V and J calls and clone size are as listed in that table; D and trimming were resolved from the DNA. The sample includes about 48,000 clones, approximately 83% of them seen just once. The CDR3 length is 15 residues. Germline lookup yields CDR1 KGHSH and CDR2 LQKENI. V lost 3 bases and J lost 5, with 13 bases in between. This record comes from a study of blood T cell repertoires in COVID-19. In the study overall: Acute and convalescent COVID-19 specimens originated in the United States, Italy and Spain. PBMCs, B-cell-depleted T cells, or T cells provided the cDNA or gDNA that made up the material.

V usage is TRBV18 and J usage is TRBJ1-4; a weak D match, TRBD1 (5 bases). This clonotype originated in a human donor in a cohort sampled during active COVID-19. The donor label of this sample is uncertain. Sequenced input: peripheral blood. DNA for the CDR3: TGTGCCAGCTCACCGTCTGACAGCCGCAATGAAAAACTGTTTTTT. Its protein product is CASSPSDSRNEKLFF. The variable domain in full, completed from reference TRBV18 and TRBJ1-4, reads NAGVMQNPRHLVRRRGQEARLRCSPMKGHSHVYWYRQLPEEGLKFMVYLQKENIIDESGMPKERFSAEFPKEGPSILRIQQVVRGDSAAYFCASSPSDSRNEKLFFGSGTQLSVL.